This T cell receptor (beta chain) came from a study of low-dose radiotherapy and immunotherapy resistance in tumors (dated by TCRdb to 2022 to 2024). Context from the whole study: Patients in Cohort 1 were given 0.5 Gy per fraction every 2 weeks, and the prescribed total PTV dose was 6.5 Gy. Patients were given nivolumab as a 240 mg flat dose every two weeks and ipilimumab at 1 mg/kg every six weeks, with both drugs delivered intravenously. Starting on cycle 1 day 1, patients took 300 mg of aspirin by mouth once a day for four cycles. Intravenous cyclophosphamide at 200 mg/m2 was administered every two weeks, one day ahead of each radiation and immunotherapy administration. Eight patients were included in the translational analysis: three from the first dose cohort and the first five from the second dose cohort. Cohort 2 received 1 Gy per fraction every two weeks, with a total of 13 Gy over 26 weeks. The trial did not randomize participants into treatment groups.

First-strand cDNA was synthesized using Superscript III and a set of TRAV- and TRBV-specific primers, so that both TCRalpha and TCRbeta chains were covered. TCRs were amplified with Phusion for about 22 PCR cycles using a constant-region primer together with the adapter attached to the V primers. The isolated mRNA was amplified using the MessageAmp II aRNA Amplification Kit, with in vitro transcription performed for roughly 16 hours at 37 degrees C. The Dynabeads mRNA DIRECT Purification Kit was used to isolate the mRNA for TCR sequencing. A second roughly 27-cycle Phusion PCR added indexed Illumina adapters, and products were purified with AMPure XP beads. For the original study's pipeline: Using custom Perl scripts, TCR sequences encoding the same protein were pooled, out-of-frame sequences were removed, and the abundance of each clonotype was computed. Any TCR sequence supported by only a single read was excluded from analysis. The metrics used to describe the repertoires included Shannon entropy, Gini index, clonality, richness, and the frequency of TCRs shared between repertoires. TCRdb trimmed the raw reads at Q25, called clones with MiXCR and kept productive beta chains. For every CDR3 protein sequence, its rows merge into one entry that carries the most common genes and DNA. TCRdb, not the original authors, processed these V and J calls. The sample contains some 15,000 distinct CDR3 sequences, 45% to 55% of them found a single time. The top ten constitute approximately 3.7% of the sample.

The donors came from RACIN, which was a single-arm phase I dose-escalation trial that paired nivolumab and ipilimumab with aspirin, low-dose cyclophosphamide and low-dose radiotherapy. To be eligible, a patient needed to have an advanced solid tumor that was TIL-negative. About this clonotype: The antigen it binds to is not known. No qualities accompany the bases; no much larger clone lies one base away.

V is reduced by 4 bases and J by 5 bases, leaving a spacing of 15 bases between them. From cysteine to phenylalanine, the CDR3 is 14 amino acids long. Only the CDR3 region is kept as DNA, spanning 42 bases read in frame from base 1. Reading the germline V gene gives CDR1 SGHRS and CDR2 YFSETQ. The V gene is TRBV5-1 and the J gene is TRBJ2-5; a weak D assignment points to TRBD2 (6 bases agree). This TCR came from a human donor with advanced metastatic prostate, ovarian, gallbladder or colorectal cancer (not recorded which). This table probably holds off-target reads from a library built for another chain. The DNA is as follows: TGCGCCAGCAGCGGAGGGACCAGAGGGGAGACCCAGTACTTC. Its amino acids are CASSGGTRGETQYF.